The subject of this entry is one T cell receptor (beta chain). Authors' processing steps: Cell counts per sample came from amplifying reference gene primers. Assay used: immunoSEQ multiplex PCR; TCRdb lists only in-frame clones, some missing. Clone size and V and J calls were adopted from that table, with D and trimming inferred from the DNA. The profile shows approximately 280,000 clones, almost 85% of them singletons. This specimen comes from a study of blood T cell repertoires in COVID-19. Study-level background: Acute and convalescent COVID-19 samples came from the United States, Italy and Spain. Nucleic acid was either cDNA or gDNA, and it came from T cells, B-cell-depleted T cells, or PBMCs.

Germline V lookup: CDR1 SGHVS, CDR2 FQNEAQ. Between the trimmed V and J ends, which lost 5 bases and 7 bases, there was a span of 11 bases. The CDR3 length is 13 residues. The gene calls are TRBV7-8 and TRBJ1-4, with unresolved D. This TCR was sampled from a man aged 50-59 years with active or convalescent COVID-19. Material for sequencing was peripheral blood. For the CDR3, the DNA is TGTGCCAGCAGCCCCCTAGTGGGTGAAAAACTGTTTTTT. Protein sequence: CASSPLVGEKLFF.